One sample yielded the 22 T cell receptor beta chains listed below, sequenced in a study of patients and donors after allogeneic stem cell transplantation. TCRdb analysed the RT-PCR reads with MiXCR anew, one entry per CDR3 protein. This sample carries roughly 200,000 distinct CDR3 sequences, around 40% of them seen once, and the ten largest clones take 9.5% to 13%. What was sequenced was blood, either unsorted or a sorted T cell fraction (not recorded which). These receptors came from a human donor who was either an allogeneic HSCT recipient or a stem cell or donor lymphocyte infusion donor (not recorded which). It is not recorded whose cells these are; they may come from a transplant donor.

The gene calls are TRBV15 and TRBJ2-7; 8 bases are shared with TRBD1. The germline V gene encodes CDR1 LNHNV and CDR2 YYDKDF (reference sequence). V lost 5 bases to trimming and J lost 2 bases; unmatched junction nucleotides: 5. There are 14 residues in the CDR3. The CDR3 reads CATSPRTGPYEQYF. The DNA of the CDR3 is TGTGCCACCAGCCCACGGACAGGGCCCTACGAGCAGTACTTC.

This clonotype was counted between two and nine times. This chain joins TRBV28 and TRBJ1-1; no clear D gene. The germline gives CDR1 MDHEN, CDR2 SYDVKM. The germline V and J ends were trimmed by 6 bases and 2 bases, with 10 bases remaining between them. The CDR3 loop spans 13 amino acids. The chain's CDR3 is CASSRPENTEAFF. In DNA, the CDR3 is TGTGCCAGCAGCCGACCAGAAAACACTGAAGCTTTCTTT.

In its sample, this clonotype was seen a few times. The chain recombines TRBV4-3 with TRBJ1-1; D not resolved. The germline CDR1 and CDR2 sequences are LGHNA and YSLEER. The V and J ends lost 0 bases and 9 bases respectively, with 14 bases between them. The length of the CDR3 is 14 residues. Here the CDR3 DNA reads TGCGCCAGCAGCCAAGACCCCAGGCGGCGTCAAGCTTTCTTT. Its protein is CASSQDPRRRQAFF.

The V and J genes are TRBV6-6 and TRBJ2-3; D gene uncertain. The ends were cut back, 2 bases at V and 5 bases at J, with 2 bases in the middle. CDR1 is MNHNY, CDR2 SVGAGI, per germline (reference sequence). The CDR3 is 11 residues long. The CDR3 spells CASSYKDTQYF. The CDR3 DNA sequence: TGTGCCAGCAGTTACAAAGATACGCAGTATTTT.

This chain links TRBV10-3 with TRBJ2-1; 9 positions agree with TRBD1. This CDR3 region has 15 residues. Per the germline V gene, CDR1 is ENHRY and CDR2 is SYGVKD. V gave up 7 bases and J gave up 5 bases; unmatched junction bases: 9. For the CDR3, the DNA is TGTGCCATCAAAGCCGGGACAGGGTTAGACAATGAGCAGTTCTTC. This translates into CAIKAGTGLDNEQFF.

The rearrangement joins TRBV30 to TRBJ2-3; a possible D gene is TRBD1 (5 bases). This CDR3 has 14 amino acids. The germline gives CDR1 GTSNPN, CDR2 SVGIG (reference sequence). Deletions cut 3 bases from V and 0 bases from J, with 10 bases between. The CDR3 loop reads CAWRFKGSTDTQYF. The CDR3 DNA is TGTGCCTGGAGATTTAAGGGGAGCACAGATACGCAGTATTTT.

V is TRBV7-9 and J is TRBJ2-5; the D is unclear. CDR1 SEHNR and CDR2 FQNEAQ come from the germline V gene (reference sequence). The V gene lost 5 bases and the J gene lost 3 bases, with 4 bases spanning the gap. This CDR3 is 11 amino acids long. This CDR3 reads CASSGEETQYF. The CDR3 DNA follows: TGTGCCAGCAGCGGGGAAGAGACCCAGTACTTC. Drawing the rest from reference TRBV7-9 and TRBJ2-5, the complete variable domain is DTGVSQNPRHKITKRGQNVTFRCDPISEHNRLYWYRQTLGQGPEFLTYFQNEAQLEKSRLLSDRFSAERPKGSFSTLEIQRTEQGDSAMYLCASSGEETQYFGPGTRLLVL.

The chain combines TRBV20-1 with TRBJ1-1; TRBD1 is a possible D gene (6 bases). Per germline, CDR1 DFQATT and CDR2 SNEGSKA (reference sequence). CDR3 length: 15 amino acids. V lost 3 bases and J 2 bases, leaving 16 bases between the germline ends. The CDR3 DNA sequence: TGCAGTGCTAGCACAGGGTTATCCTTTAACACTGAAGCTTTCTTT. Translation gives CSASTGLSFNTEAFF.

This clonotype occurred a few times. J is TRBJ2-3 and V is TRBV4-2; D is undetermined. Germline CDR1 is LGHNA and CDR2 is YNFKEQ. With 0 bases removed from V and 7 bases from J, the gap between germline ends came to 5 bases. The CDR3 is 12 amino acids. For the CDR3, the DNA is TGTGCCAGCAGCCAAGACAGAAATACGCAGTATTTT. Its protein product is CASSQDRNTQYF.

This chain links TRBV12-3 or TRBV12-4 with TRBJ1-2; a weak D match, TRBD1 (5 bases). The CDR3 sequence is 14 residues long. V was clipped by 2 bases and J by 2 bases, with 9 bases between them. The CDR3 coding sequence is TGTGCCAGCAGTTTAAGGCAGGGAAACTATGGCTACACCTTC. Amino acids: CASSLRQGNYGYTF.

The genes are TRBV6-6 and TRBJ2-7; TRBD1 might be the D (5 bases). The V gene's germline CDR1 is MNHNY and CDR2 SVGAGI (reference sequence). The V end lost 4 bases, the J end lost 0 bases, and 13 bases lay between the germline ends. The CDR3 has 15 amino acids. In nucleotides, the CDR3 is TGTGCCAGCAGTTTCAGACAGCTAATCTCCTACGAGCAGTACTTC. Translated: CASSFRQLISYEQYF.

This clonotype was counted a few times. The genes are TRBV7-2 and TRBJ1-5, with TRBD1 identical over 7 bases. The CDR3 spans 12 residues. V lost 5 bases, J lost 6 bases, and 1 base stayed unmatched. Per the germline V gene, CDR1 is SGHTA and CDR2 is FQGNSA. CDR3 coding DNA: TGTGCCAGCAGCACAGGGGCTCAGCCCCAGCATTTT. Protein: CASSTGAQPQHF.

This clonotype has a handful of counts. The J gene is TRBJ1-2, the V gene TRBV4-1; 9 bases fit TRBD1. CDR1 and CDR2 (germline): MGHRA, YSYEKL. Trimming removed 0 bases from V and 6 bases from J; junction bases left unmatched: 11. This CDR3 is 17 amino acids long. CDR3 loop: CASSQDRDRARRDGYTF. In DNA form, the CDR3 reads TGCGCCAGCAGCCAAGACCGGGACAGGGCAAGAAGGGATGGCTACACCTTC.

This chain uses TRBV27 with TRBJ1-1; no clear D gene. The CDR3 runs 12 residues. Trimming stripped 0 bases from V and 8 bases from J, with 7 bases between. Looked up from germline, CDR1 is MNHEY and CDR2 is SMNVEV (reference sequence). For the CDR3, the DNA is TGTGCCAGCAGTTTATCGGGCAGAGAAGCTTTCTTT. This codes for CASSLSGREAFF.

The rearrangement uses TRBV29-1 and TRBJ1-1; 8 nucleotides match TRBD1. The germline V gene has CDR1 SQVTM and CDR2 ANQGSEA. V was clipped by 7 bases and J by 1 base; unmatched bases: 11. This CDR3 has 15 amino acids. DNA for the CDR3: TGCAGCGCCAATAGTGCTGGGACAGGGAACACTGAAGCTTTCTTT. It is translated as CSANSAGTGNTEAFF. Complete variable domain (other parts from reference TRBV29-1 and TRBJ1-1): SAVISQKPSRDICQRGTSLTIQCQVDSQVTMMFWYRQQPGQSLTLIATANQGSEATYESGFVIDKFPISRPNLTFSTLTVSNMSPEDSSIYLCSANSAGTGNTEAFFGQGTRLTVV.

V gene TRBV9 combines with J gene TRBJ1-5, with D unclear. Germline CDR1 SGDLS, CDR2 YYNGEE. V shed 0 bases and J shed 6 bases, with 7 bases lying between them. The CDR3 spans 13 residues. The CDR3 DNA reads TGTGCCAGCAGCGTAGCTTCCGGTCAGCCCCAGCATTTT. Its protein product is CASSVASGQPQHF.

The rearrangement uses TRBV5-1 and TRBJ1-1; no clear D. Looked up from germline, CDR1 is SGHRS and CDR2 is YFSETQ. The V end was cut by 0 bases, the J end by 1 base, with 10 bases between. CDR3 length equals 15 residues. CDR3 loop: CASSLGQPENTEAFF. CDR3 bases: TGCGCCAGCAGCTTGGGACAACCCGAGAACACTGAAGCTTTCTTT. Full variable domain (remainder filled in from reference TRBV5-1 and TRBJ1-1): KAGVTQTPRYLIKTRGQQVTLSCSPISGHRSVSWYQQTPGQGLQFLFEYFSETQRNKGNFPGRFSGRQFSNSRSEMNVSTLELGDSALYLCASSLGQPENTEAFFGQGTRLTVV.

The rearrangement uses TRBV24-1 and TRBJ2-1; possible D gene TRBD2, 7 bases. The CDR3 length is 12 residues. Trimming left V 5 bases short and J 9 bases short, with 10 bases between. Per germline, CDR1 KGHDR and CDR2 SFDVKD. The CDR3 loop reads CATSAGGGEQFF. The DNA of the CDR3 is TGTGCCACCAGTGCGGGGGGCGGTGAGCAGTTCTTC.

The chain couples TRBV5-6 to TRBJ1-2, with TRBD1 identical over 7 bases. The J segment lost 6 bases and the V segment lost 5 bases, leaving 10 bases of the junction unmatched. Looked up from germline, CDR1 is SGHDT and CDR2 is YYEEEE. There are 14 residues in the CDR3. This CDR3 is CASSFYGTENGYTF. DNA of the CDR3: TGTGCCAGCAGTTTTTACGGGACAGAGAATGGCTACACCTTC. Combining the CDR3 with reference TRBV5-6 and TRBJ1-2 gives the whole variable domain DAGVTQSPTHLIKTRGQQVTLRCSPKSGHDTVSWYQQALGQGPQFIFQYYEEEERQRGNFPDRFSGHQFPNYSSELNVNALLLGDSALYLCASSFYGTENGYTFGSGTRLTVV.

This clonotype was seen a few times. V is TRBV19 and J is TRBJ1-6, with D perhaps matching TRBD1 (5 bases). The V gene lost 1 base and the J gene lost 10 bases, with 11 bases spanning the gap. This CDR3 has 14 amino acids. Germline lookup yields CDR1 LNHDA and CDR2 SQIVND (reference sequence). CDR3 coding DNA: TGTGCCAGTAGTATAGGAGACAGCACGTCACCCCTCCACTTT. It is translated as CASSIGDSTSPLHF.

The rearrangement uses TRBV5-1 and TRBJ2-2; maybe TRBD2 (6 bases). Germline lookup yields CDR1 SGHRS and CDR2 YFSETQ. Trimming pared 0 bases from V and 5 bases from J, leaving 11 bases between. The CDR3 covers 15 residues. The CDR3 nucleotides are TGCGCCAGCAGCTTGGTGGCAGGGAGGACCGGGGAGCTGTTTTTT. As protein: CASSLVAGRTGELFF.

In its sample, this clonotype was seen a few times. The V and J genes are TRBV10-3 and TRBJ2-5, with 7 bases identical to TRBD2. Germline V lookup: CDR1 ENHRY, CDR2 SYGVKD. V was pared by 4 bases and J by 5 bases, with 4 bases of the junction left unmatched. There are 13 residues in the CDR3. The CDR3 DNA reads TGTGCCATCAGTGTCCAGGGAGGGGAGACCCAGTACTTC. This gives the protein CAISVQGGETQYF.